This T cell receptor beta chain was identified in a study of T-cell reconstitution after alpha-beta-depleted transplantation in children. Broader study findings: Surviving thymic progenitors and recipient T cells were the source of high TCRbeta diversity at day 60 in some patients. By about two months after transplant, alpha-beta T cells reportedly arose from several hundred graft clones that had expanded. Newly generated T cells supplied most T-cell counts and diversity one year post-transplant.

In regard to this clonotype: The target antigen is unknown.

With V trimmed by 2 bases and J by 6 bases, 15 bases remained unmatched. Germline CDR1 LGHDT, CDR2 YNNKEL (reference sequence). CDR3 length: 17 residues. It was with unique molecular identifiers that the TCRbeta library was prepared. TCRdb redid the calling of the PCR reads with MiXCR, one entry per CDR3 protein. The sample shows some 840,000 distinct CDR3 sequences, roughly 15% of them seen only once. This chain joins TRBV3-1 and TRBJ2-7; 8 bases are a match to TRBD1. This sequence was found in a male patient under 18 who had a stem cell transplant for acute lymphoblastic leukemia, so the T cells may come from the graft donor. The sample was PBMCs, mostly from graft donor cells, taken 360 days after TCRalphabeta/CD19-depleted stem cell transplant. This CDR3 reads CASSQQGAMRLTGEQYF. The CDR3 DNA follows: TGTGCCAGCAGCCAACAGGGGGCAATGAGATTGACAGGCGAGCAGTACTTC.